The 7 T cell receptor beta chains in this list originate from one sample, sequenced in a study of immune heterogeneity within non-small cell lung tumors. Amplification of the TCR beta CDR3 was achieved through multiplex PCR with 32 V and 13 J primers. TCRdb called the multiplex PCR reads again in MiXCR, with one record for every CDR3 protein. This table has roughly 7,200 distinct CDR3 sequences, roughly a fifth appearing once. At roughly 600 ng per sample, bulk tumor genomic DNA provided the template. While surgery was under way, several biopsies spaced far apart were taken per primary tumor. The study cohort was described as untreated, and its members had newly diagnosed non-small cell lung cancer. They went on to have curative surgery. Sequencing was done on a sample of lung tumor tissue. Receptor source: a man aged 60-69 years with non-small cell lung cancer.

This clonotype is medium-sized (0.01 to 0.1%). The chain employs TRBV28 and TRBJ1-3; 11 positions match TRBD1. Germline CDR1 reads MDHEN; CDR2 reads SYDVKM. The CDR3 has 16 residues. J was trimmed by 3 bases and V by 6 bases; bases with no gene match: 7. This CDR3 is CASSHPGTGGGNTIYF. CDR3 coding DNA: TGTGCCAGCAGCCATCCAGGGACAGGGGGTGGAAACACCATATATTTT.

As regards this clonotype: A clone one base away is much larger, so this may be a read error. The CDR3 bases are TGTGCCAGTAGTATAGCGGTAGCCACAGATACGCAGTATTTT. Its protein is CASSIAVATDTQYF. The J gene is TRBJ2-3, the V gene TRBV19; no reliable D call. The CDR3 is 14 amino acids. Trimming cost V 1 base and J 2 bases, with 7 bases left between them. Germline CDR1 LNHDA, CDR2 SQIVND (reference sequence). The full variable domain, its missing parts supplied by reference TRBV19 and TRBJ2-3, is DGGITQSPKYLFRKEGQNVTLSCEQNLNHDAMYWYRQDPGQGLRLIYYSQIVNDFQKGDIAEGYSVSREKKESFPLTVTSAQKNPTAFYLCASSIAVATDTQYFGPGTRLTVL.

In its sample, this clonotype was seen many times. The CDR3: CASSQDAVNNEQFF. As DNA, the CDR3 is TGTGCCAGCAGCCAAGATGCGGTAAACAATGAGCAGTTCTTC. The genes are TRBV14 and TRBJ2-1; D is ambiguous. V lost 0 bases, J lost 5 bases, and 8 bases lay in between. This CDR3 is built from 14 residues. Germline assignment: CDR1 SGHDN and CDR2 FVKESK.

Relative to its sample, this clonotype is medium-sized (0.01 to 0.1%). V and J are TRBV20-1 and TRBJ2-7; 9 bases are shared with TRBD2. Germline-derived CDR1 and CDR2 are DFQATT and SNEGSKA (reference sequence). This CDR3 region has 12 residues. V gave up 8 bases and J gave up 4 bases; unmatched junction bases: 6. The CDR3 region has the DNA TGCAGTTCTTGGCTAGCGGGATACGAGCAGTACTTC. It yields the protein CSSWLAGYEQYF.

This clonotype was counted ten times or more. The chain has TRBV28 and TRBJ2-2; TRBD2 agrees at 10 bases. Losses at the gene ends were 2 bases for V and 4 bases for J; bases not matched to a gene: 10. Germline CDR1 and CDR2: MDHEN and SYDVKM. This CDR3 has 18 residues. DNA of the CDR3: TGTGCCAGCAGTTTACCTAGCGGGAGAGGGGGTAGCACCGGGGAGCTGTTTTTT. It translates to CASSLPSGRGGSTGELFF.

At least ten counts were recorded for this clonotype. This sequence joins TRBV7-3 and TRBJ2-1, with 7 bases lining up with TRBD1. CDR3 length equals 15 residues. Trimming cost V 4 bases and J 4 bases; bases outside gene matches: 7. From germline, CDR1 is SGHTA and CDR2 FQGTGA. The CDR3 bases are TGTGCCAGCAGCTCCGTCCCGGGACAGTACAATGAGCAGTTCTTC. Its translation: CASSSVPGQYNEQFF.

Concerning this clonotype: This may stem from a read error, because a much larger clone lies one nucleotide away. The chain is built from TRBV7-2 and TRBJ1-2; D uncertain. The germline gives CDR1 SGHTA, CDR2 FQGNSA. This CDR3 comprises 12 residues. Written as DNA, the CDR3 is TGTGCCAGAAGCTCCTATCCCGGTGGCTACACCTTC. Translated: CARSSYPGGYTF.